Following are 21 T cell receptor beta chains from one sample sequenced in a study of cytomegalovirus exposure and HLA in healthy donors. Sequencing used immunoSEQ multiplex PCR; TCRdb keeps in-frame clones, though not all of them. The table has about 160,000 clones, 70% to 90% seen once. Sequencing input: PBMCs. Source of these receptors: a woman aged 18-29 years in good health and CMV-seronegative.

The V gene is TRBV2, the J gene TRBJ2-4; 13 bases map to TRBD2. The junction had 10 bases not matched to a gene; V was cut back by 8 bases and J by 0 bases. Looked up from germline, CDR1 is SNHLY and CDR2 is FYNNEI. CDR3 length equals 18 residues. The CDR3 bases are TGTGCCAGCGATACTAGCGGGGGGGGAAGGGTAGCCAAAAACATTCAGTACTTC. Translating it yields CASDTSGGGRVAKNIQYF. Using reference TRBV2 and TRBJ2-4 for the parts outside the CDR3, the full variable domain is EPEVTQTPSHQVTQMGQEVILRCVPISNHLYFYWYRQILGQKVEFLVSFYNNEISEKSEIFDDQFSVERPDGSNFTLKIRSTKLEDSAMYFCASDTSGGGRVAKNIQYFGAGTRLSVL.

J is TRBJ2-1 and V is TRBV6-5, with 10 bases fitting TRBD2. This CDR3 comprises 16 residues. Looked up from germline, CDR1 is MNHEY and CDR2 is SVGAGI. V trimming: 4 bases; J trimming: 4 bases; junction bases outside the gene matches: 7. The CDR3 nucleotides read TGTGCCAGCAGTTGGGGTAGCGGGGGGTCATACAATGAGCAGTTCTTC. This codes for CASSWGSGGSYNEQFF.

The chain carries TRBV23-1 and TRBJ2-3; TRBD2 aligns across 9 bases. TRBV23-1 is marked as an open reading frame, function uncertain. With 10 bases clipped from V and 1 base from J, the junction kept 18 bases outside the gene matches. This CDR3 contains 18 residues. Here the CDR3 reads CANRYAPHRTSGTDTQYF. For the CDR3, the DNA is TGCGCCAATCGGTATGCGCCACACAGGACTAGCGGCACAGATACGCAGTATTTT.

The CDR3 reads CASTLGGVNYGYTF. DNA for the CDR3: TGTGCCAGCACCTTAGGGGGGGTGAACTATGGCTACACCTTC. The chain joins TRBV5-4 to TRBJ1-2, with D perhaps matching TRBD1 (6 bases). V gave up 6 bases and J gave up 2 bases, with 14 bases separating them. CDR1 is SGHNT, CDR2 YYREEE, per germline (reference sequence). This CDR3 is 14 amino acids long.

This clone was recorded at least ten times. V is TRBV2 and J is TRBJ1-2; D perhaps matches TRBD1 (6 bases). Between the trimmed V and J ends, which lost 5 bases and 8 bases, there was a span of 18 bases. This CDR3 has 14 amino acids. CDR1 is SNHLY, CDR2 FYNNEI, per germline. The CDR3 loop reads CASSRTGRREGYTF. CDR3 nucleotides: TGTGCCAGCAGTAGAACAGGGAGACGGGAAGGCTACACCTTC.

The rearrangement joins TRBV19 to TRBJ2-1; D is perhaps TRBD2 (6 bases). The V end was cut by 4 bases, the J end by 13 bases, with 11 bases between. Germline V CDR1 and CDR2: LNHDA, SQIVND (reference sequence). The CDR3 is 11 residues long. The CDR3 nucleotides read TGTGCCAGTAGTACGTCGGAGGGCCAGTTCTTC. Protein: CASSTSEGQFF.

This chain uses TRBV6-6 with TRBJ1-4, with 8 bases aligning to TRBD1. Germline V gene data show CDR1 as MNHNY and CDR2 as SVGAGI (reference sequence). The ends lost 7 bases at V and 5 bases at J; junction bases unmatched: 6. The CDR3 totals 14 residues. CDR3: CASTYRTGNEKLFF. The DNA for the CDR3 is TGTGCCAGCACCTACAGGACAGGGAATGAAAAACTGTTTTTT.

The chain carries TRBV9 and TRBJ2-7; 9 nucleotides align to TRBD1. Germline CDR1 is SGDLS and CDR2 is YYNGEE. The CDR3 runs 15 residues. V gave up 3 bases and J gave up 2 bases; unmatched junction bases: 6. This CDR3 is CASSAQGASTYEQYF. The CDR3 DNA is TGTGCCAGCAGCGCACAGGGGGCGAGCACCTACGAGCAGTACTTC.

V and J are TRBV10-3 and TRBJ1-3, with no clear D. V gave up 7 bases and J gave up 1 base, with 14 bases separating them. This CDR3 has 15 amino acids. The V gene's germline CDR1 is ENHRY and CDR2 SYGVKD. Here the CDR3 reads CAITRDPGSGNTIYF. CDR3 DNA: TGTGCCATCACCCGAGACCCGGGTTCTGGAAACACCATATATTTT.

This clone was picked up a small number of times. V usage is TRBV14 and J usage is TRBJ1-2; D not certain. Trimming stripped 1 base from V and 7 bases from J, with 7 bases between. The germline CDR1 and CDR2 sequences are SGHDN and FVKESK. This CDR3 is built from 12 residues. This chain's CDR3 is CASSQGGGGYTF. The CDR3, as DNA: TGTGCCAGCAGCCAAGGGGGAGGTGGCTACACCTTC.

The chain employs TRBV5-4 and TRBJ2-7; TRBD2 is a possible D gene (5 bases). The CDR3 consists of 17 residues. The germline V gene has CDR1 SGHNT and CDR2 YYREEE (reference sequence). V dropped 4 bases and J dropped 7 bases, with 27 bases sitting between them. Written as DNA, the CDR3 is TGTGCCAGCAGCCCGAAAGCTAGGACGGGGAGTCTGGGGGAGCAGTACTTC. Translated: CASSPKARTGSLGEQYF.

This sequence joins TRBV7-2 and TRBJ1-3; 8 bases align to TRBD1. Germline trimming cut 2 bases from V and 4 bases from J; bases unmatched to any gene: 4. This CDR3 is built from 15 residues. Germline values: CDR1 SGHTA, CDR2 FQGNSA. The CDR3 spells CASSLNRGMGNTIYF. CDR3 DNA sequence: TGTGCCAGCAGCTTAAACAGGGGGATGGGAAACACCATATATTTT.

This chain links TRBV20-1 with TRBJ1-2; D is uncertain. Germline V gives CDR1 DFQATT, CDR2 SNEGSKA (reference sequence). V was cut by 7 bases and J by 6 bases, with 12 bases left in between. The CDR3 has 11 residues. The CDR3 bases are TGCAGTGTAGGCTACGAGGATGGCTACACCTTC. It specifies CSVGYEDGYTF.

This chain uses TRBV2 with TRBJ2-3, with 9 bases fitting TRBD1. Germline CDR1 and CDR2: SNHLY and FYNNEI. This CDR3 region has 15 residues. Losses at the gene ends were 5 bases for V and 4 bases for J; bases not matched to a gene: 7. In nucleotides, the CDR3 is TGTGCCAGCAGTAAGACAGGGGGAGTTGCAGATACGCAGTATTTT. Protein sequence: CASSKTGGVADTQYF.

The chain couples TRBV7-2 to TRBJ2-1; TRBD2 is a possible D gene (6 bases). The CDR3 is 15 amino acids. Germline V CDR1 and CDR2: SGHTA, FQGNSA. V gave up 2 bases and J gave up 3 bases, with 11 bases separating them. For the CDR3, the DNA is TGTGCCAGCAGCTTAAGCGGGTCGTACTACAATGAGCAGTTCTTC. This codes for CASSLSGSYYNEQFF. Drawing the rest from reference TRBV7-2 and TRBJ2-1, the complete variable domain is GAGVSQSPSNKVTEKGKDVELRCDPISGHTALYWYRQSLGQGLEFLIYFQGNSAPDKSGLPSDRFSAERTGGSVSTLTIQRTQQEDSAVYLCASSLSGSYYNEQFFGPGTRLTVL.

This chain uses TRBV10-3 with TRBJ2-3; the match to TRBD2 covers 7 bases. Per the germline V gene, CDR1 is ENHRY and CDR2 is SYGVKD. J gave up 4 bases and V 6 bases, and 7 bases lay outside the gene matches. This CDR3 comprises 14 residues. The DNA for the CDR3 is TGTGCCATCAGGGCTGAGACTAGCCCAGATACGCAGTATTTT. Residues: CAIRAETSPDTQYF.

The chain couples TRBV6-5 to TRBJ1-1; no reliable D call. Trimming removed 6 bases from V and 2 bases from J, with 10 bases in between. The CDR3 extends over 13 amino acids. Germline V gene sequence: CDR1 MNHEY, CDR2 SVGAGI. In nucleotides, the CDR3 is TGTGCCAGCAGGTTGGAGATTAACACTGAAGCTTTCTTT. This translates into CASRLEINTEAFF.

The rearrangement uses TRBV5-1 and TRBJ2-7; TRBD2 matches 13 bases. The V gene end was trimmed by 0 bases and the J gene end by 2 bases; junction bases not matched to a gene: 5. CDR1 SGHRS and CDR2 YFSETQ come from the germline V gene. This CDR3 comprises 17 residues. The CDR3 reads CASSLAGTSGTTYEQYF. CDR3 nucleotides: TGCGCCAGCAGCTTGGCGGGGACTAGCGGGACTACCTACGAGCAGTACTTC. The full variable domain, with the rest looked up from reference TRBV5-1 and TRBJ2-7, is KAGVTQTPRYLIKTRGQQVTLSCSPISGHRSVSWYQQTPGQGLQFLFEYFSETQRNKGNFPGRFSGRQFSNSRSEMNVSTLELGDSALYLCASSLAGTSGTTYEQYFGPGTRLTVT.

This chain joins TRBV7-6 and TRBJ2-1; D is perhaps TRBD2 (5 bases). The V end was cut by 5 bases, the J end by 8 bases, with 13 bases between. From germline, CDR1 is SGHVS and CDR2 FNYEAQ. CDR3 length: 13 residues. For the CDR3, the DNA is TGTGCCAGCAGCCCCACGAGGGTCGATGAGCAGTTCTTC. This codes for CASSPTRVDEQFF.

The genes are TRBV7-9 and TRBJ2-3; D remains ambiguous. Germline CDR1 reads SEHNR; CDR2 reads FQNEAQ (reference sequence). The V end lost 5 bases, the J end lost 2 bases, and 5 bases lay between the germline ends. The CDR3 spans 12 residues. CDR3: CASSPITDTQYF. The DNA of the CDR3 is TGTGCCAGCAGCCCTATCACAGATACGCAGTATTTT.

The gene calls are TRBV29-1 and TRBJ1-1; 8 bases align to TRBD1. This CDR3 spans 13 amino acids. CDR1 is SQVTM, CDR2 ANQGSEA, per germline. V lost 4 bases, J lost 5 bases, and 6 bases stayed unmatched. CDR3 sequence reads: CSVGDRTITEAFF. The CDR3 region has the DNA TGCAGCGTTGGGGACAGGACTATAACTGAAGCTTTCTTT.